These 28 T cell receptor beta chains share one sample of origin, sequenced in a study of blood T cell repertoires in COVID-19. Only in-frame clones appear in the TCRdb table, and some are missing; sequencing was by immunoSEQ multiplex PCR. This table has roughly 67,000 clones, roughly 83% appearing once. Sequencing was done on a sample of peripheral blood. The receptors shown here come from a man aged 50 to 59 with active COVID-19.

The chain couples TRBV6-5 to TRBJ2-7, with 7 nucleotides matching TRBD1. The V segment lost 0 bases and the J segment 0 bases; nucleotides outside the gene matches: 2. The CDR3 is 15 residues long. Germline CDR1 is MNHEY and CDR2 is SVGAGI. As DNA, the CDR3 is TGTGCCAGCAGTTACTCGGGACAGTCCTCCTACGAGCAGTACTTC. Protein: CASSYSGQSSYEQYF.

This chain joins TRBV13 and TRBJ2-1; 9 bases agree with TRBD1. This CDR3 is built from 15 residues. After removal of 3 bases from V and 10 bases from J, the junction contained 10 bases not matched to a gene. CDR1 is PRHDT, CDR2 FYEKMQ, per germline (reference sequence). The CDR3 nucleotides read TGTGCCAGCAGCTTCGGGCCGACAGGGGGGGGCGAGCAGTTCTTC. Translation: CASSFGPTGGGEQFF.

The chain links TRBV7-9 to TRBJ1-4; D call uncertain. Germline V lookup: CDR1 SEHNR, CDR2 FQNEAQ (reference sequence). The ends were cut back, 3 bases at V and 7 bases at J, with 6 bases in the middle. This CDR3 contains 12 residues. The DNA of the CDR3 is TGTGCCAGCAGCTTGGTGGCTGAAAAACTGTTTTTT. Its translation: CASSLVAEKLFF.

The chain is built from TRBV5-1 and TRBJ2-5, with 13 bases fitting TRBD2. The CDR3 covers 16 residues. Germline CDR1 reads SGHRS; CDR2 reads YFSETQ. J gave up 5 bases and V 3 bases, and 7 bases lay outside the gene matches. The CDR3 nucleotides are TGCGCCAGCAGCTCAGGACTAGCGGGAGTGTACGAGACCCAGTACTTC. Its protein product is CASSSGLAGVYETQYF. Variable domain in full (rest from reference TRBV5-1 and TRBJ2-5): KAGVTQTPRYLIKTRGQQVTLSCSPISGHRSVSWYQQTPGQGLQFLFEYFSETQRNKGNFPGRFSGRQFSNSRSEMNVSTLELGDSALYLCASSSGLAGVYETQYFGPGTRLLVL.

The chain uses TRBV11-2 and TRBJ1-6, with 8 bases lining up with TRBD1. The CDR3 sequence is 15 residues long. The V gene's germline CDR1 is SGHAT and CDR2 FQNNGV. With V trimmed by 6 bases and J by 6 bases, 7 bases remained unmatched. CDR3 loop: CASRLGQGVNSPLHF. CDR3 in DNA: TGTGCCAGCAGGCTAGGACAGGGAGTTAATTCACCCCTCCACTTT.

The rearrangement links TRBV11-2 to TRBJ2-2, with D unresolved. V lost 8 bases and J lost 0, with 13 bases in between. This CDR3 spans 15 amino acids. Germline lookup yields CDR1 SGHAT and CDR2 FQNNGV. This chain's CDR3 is CASSTRLANTGELFF. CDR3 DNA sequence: TGTGCCAGCTCAACGAGGCTAGCGAACACCGGGGAGCTGTTTTTT.

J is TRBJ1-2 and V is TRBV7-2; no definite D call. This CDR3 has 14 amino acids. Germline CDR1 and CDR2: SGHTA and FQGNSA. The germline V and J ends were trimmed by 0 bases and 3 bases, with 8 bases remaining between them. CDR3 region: CASSLATAYYGYTF. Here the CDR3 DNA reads TGTGCCAGCAGCTTAGCCACAGCATACTATGGCTACACCTTC.

DNA for the CDR3: TGTGCCAGCAGTGAAGCCTCCTCTGGGGCCAACGTCCTGACTTTC. As protein: CASSEASSGANVLTF. V and J are TRBV6-1 and TRBJ2-6; D is undetermined. The V gene lost 0 bases and the J gene lost 0 bases, with 3 bases spanning the gap. The CDR3 length is 15 residues. Germline V gives CDR1 MNHNS, CDR2 SASEGT.

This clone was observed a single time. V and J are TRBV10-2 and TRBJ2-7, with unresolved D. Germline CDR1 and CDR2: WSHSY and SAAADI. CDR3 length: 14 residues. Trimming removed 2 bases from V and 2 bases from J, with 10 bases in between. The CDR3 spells CASSEPHYPYEQYF. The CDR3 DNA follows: TGCGCCAGCAGTGAGCCCCACTACCCCTACGAGCAGTACTTC.

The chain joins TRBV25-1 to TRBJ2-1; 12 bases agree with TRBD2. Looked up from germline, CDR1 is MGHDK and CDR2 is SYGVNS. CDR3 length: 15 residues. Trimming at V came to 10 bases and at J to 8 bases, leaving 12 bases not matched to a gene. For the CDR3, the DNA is TGTGCCACCTCGAAGACTAGCGGGAGTAGCGATGAGCAGTTCTTC. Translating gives CATSKTSGSSDEQFF.

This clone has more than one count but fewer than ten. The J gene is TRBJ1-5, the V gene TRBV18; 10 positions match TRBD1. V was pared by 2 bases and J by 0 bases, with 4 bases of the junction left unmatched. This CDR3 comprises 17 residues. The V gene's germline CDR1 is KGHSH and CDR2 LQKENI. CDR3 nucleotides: TGTGCCAGCTCACCATCCGACAGGGGGCCTAGCAATCAGCCCCAGCATTTT. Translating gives CASSPSDRGPSNQPQHF. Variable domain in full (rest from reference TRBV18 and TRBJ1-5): NAGVMQNPRHLVRRRGQEARLRCSPMKGHSHVYWYRQLPEEGLKFMVYLQKENIIDESGMPKERFSAEFPKEGPSILRIQQVVRGDSAAYFCASSPSDRGPSNQPQHFGDGTRLSIL.

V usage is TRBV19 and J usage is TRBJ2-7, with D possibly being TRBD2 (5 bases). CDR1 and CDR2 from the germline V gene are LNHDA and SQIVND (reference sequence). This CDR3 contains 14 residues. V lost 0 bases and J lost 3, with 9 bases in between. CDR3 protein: CASSIEGGNYEQYF. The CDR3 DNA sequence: TGTGCCAGTAGTATAGAAGGAGGAAACTACGAGCAGTACTTC.

The CDR3, as DNA: TGTGCCACCAGCAGAGAACGGCAGGGCGGGGGGAATGGCTACACCTTC. Its protein product is CATSRERQGGGNGYTF. The V gene is TRBV15, the J gene TRBJ1-2; D perhaps matches TRBD1 (5 bases). Germline CDR1 LNHNV, CDR2 YYDKDF (reference sequence). The ends were cut back, 0 bases at V and 6 bases at J, with 17 bases in the middle. This CDR3 has 16 residues.

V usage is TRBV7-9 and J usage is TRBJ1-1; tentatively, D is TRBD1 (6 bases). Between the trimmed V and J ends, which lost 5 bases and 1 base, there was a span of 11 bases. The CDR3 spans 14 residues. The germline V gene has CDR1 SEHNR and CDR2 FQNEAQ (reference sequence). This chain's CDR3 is CASSIQGRNTEAFF. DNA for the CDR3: TGTGCCAGCAGCATACAGGGCCGGAACACTGAAGCTTTCTTT.

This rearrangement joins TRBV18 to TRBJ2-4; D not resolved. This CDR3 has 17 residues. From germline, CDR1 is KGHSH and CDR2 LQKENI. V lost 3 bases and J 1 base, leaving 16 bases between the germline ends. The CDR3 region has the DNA TGTGCCAGCTCACCCCTCTATGAGAGCCGGGCCAAAAACATTCAGTACTTC. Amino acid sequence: CASSPLYESRAKNIQYF.

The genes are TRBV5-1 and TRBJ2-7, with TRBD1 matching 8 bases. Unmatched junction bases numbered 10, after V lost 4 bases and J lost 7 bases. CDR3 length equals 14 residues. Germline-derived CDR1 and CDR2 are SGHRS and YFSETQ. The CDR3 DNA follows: TGCGCCAGCAGCGTAACAGGGGGTTCCGGGGAGCAGTACTTC. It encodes CASSVTGGSGEQYF.

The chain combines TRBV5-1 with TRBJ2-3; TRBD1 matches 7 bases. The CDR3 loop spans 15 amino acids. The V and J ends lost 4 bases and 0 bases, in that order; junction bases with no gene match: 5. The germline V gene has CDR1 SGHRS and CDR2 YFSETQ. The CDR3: CASSTGTVSTDTQYF. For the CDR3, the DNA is TGCGCCAGCAGCACCGGGACAGTAAGCACAGATACGCAGTATTTT.

CDR3 in DNA: TGTGCCAGTTCCTGGCAGACTAACACCGGGGAGCTGTTTTTT. Its translation: CASSWQTNTGELFF. J is TRBJ2-2 and V is TRBV19; D not resolved. Germline V lookup: CDR1 LNHDA, CDR2 SQIVND (reference sequence). V lost 8 bases, J lost 2 bases, and 12 bases lay in between. The CDR3 has 14 residues.

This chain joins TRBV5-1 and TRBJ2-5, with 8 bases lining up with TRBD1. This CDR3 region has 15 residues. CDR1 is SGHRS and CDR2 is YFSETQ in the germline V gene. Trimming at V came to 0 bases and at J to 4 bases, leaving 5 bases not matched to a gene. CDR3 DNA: TGCGCCAGCAGCTTGGAATCCGGGACAGGAGAGACCCAGTACTTC. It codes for CASSLESGTGETQYF.

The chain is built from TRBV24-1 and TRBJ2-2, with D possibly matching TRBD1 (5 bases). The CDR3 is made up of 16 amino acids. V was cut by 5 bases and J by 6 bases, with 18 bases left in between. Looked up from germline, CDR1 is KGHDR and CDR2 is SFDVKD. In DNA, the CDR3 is TGTGCCACCAGTGGACGGTCAGGGTTCGGGTCCGGGGAGCTGTTTTTT. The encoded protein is CATSGRSGFGSGELFF.

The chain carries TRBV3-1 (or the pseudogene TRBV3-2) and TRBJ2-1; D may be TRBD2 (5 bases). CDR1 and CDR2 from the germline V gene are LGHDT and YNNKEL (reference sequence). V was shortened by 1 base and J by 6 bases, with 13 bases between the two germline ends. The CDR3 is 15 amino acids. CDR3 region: CASSQVGEGFNEQFF. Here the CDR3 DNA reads TGTGCCAGCAGCCAAGTGGGAGAGGGTTTCAATGAGCAGTTCTTC.

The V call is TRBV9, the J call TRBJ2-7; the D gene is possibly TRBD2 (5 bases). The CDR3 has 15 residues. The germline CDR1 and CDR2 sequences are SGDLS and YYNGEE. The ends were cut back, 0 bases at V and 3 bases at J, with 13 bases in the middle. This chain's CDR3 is CASSVAGGAYYEQYF. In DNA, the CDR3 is TGTGCCAGCAGCGTAGCTGGAGGAGCTTACTACGAGCAGTACTTC.

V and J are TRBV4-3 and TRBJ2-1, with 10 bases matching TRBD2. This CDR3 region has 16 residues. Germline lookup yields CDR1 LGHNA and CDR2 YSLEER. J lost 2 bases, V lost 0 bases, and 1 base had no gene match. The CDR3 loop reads CASSQELAGAYNEQFF. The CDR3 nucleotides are TGCGCCAGCAGCCAAGAGCTAGCGGGGGCCTACAATGAGCAGTTCTTC.

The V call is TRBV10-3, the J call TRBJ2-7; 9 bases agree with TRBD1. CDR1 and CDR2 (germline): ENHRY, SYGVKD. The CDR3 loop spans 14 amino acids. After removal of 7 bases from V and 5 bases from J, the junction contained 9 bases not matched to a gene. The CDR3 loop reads CAITTDRGVHEQYF. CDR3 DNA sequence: TGTGCCATCACTACGGACAGGGGAGTCCACGAGCAGTACTTC.

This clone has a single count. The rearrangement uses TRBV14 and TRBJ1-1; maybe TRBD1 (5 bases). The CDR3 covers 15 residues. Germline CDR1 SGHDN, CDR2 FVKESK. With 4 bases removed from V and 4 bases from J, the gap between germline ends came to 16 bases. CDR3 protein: CASSRAAGPSTEAFF. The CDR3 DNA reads TGTGCCAGCAGCCGAGCGGCGGGGCCCAGCACTGAAGCTTTCTTT.

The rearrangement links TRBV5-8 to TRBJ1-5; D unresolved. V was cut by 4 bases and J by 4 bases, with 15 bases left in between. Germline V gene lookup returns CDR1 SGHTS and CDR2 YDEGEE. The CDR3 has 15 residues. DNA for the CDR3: TGTGCCAGCAGCAGCCCCCCGTCCTTAAATCAGCCCCAGCATTTT. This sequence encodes CASSSPPSLNQPQHF.

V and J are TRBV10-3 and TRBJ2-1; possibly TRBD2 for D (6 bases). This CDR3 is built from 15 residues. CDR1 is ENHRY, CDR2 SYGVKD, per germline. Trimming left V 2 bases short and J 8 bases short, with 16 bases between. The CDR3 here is CAISEVEAGADEQFF. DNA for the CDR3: TGTGCCATCAGTGAGGTGGAAGCGGGTGCAGATGAGCAGTTCTTC.

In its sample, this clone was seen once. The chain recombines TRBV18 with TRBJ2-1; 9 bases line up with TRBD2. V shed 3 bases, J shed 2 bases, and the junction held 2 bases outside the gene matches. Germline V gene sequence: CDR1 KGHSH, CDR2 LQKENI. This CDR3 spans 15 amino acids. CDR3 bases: TGTGCCAGCTCACCGCTAGCGGGGACCTACAATGAGCAGTTCTTC. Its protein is CASSPLAGTYNEQFF.